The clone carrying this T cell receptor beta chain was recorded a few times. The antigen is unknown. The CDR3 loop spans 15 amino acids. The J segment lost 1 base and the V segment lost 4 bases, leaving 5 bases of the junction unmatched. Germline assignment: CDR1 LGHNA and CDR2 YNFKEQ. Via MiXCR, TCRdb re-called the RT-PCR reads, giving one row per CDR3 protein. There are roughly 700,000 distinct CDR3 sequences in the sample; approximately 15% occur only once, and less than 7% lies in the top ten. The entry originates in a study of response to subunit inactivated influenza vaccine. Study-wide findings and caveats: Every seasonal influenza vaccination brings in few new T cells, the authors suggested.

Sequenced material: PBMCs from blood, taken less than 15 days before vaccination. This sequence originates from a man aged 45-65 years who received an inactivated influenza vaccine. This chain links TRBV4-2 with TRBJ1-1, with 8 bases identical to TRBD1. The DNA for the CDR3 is TGTGCCAGCAGCCCAGTACAGGGGGAGAACACTGAAGCTTTCTTT. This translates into CASSPVQGENTEAFF.